Shown below are 18 T cell receptor beta chains from a single sample sequenced in a study of post-analysis software for immune sequencing data. For these TCRs, the target antigens are not known. The study, taken as a whole, reports: The five TRBV segments detected at higher frequency in patients than in controls included TRBV5-6, TRBV5-1 and TRBV20-1.

The library was made from cDNA and included unique molecular identifiers. TCRdb analysed the PCR reads with MiXCR anew, one entry per CDR3 protein. The sample consists of hundreds of thousands of distinct CDR3 sequences, about a third of them appearing once. The sequenced sample was blood. These TCRs come from a girl aged 5-17 years with multiple sclerosis.

This clonotype was counted between two and nine times. The genes are TRBV10-3 and TRBJ2-5; 8 bases are a match to TRBD1. With 0 bases clipped from V and 0 bases from J, the junction kept 3 bases outside the gene matches. The CDR3 is 16 amino acids. Looked up from germline, CDR1 is ENHRY and CDR2 is SYGVKD. The CDR3 DNA follows: TGTGCCATCAGTGAGTCGGTGACAGGGGACCAAGAGACCCAGTACTTC. Its translation: CAISESVTGDQETQYF.

A note on this clonotype: This could be a read error, since a much larger clone is one nucleotide away. This sequence joins TRBV15 and TRBJ2-3, with a tentative D call TRBD2 (5 bases). This CDR3 is built from 12 residues. Germline-derived CDR1 and CDR2 are LNHNV and YYDKDF (reference sequence). DNA of the CDR3: TGTGCCACCAGCCCCTTGGGAGATGCGCAGTATTTT. Residues: CATSPLGDAQYF.

J is TRBJ2-7 and V is TRBV5-1, with D tentatively TRBD2 (7 bases). CDR1 SGHRS and CDR2 YFSETQ come from the germline V gene. V lost 3 bases, J lost 1 base, and 11 bases lay in between. The CDR3 is 14 amino acids. CDR3 region: CASSSGGQSYEQYF. CDR3 in DNA: TGCGCCAGCAGCTCGGGGGGACAATCCTACGAGCAGTACTTC. The entire variable domain, with the rest obtained from reference TRBV5-1 and TRBJ2-7, is as follows: KAGVTQTPRYLIKTRGQQVTLSCSPISGHRSVSWYQQTPGQGLQFLFEYFSETQRNKGNFPGRFSGRQFSNSRSEMNVSTLELGDSALYLCASSSGGQSYEQYFGPGTRLTVT.

The rearrangement links TRBV20-1 to TRBJ2-5; TRBD1 is a possible D gene (6 bases). Trimming removed 6 bases at V and 5 bases at J, with 13 bases between. Germline lookup yields CDR1 DFQATT and CDR2 SNEGSKA (reference sequence). The CDR3 sequence is 12 residues long. The chain's CDR3 is CSAPQGRETQYF. Written as DNA, the CDR3 is TGCAGTGCCCCACAGGGTCGGGAGACCCAGTACTTC.

The gene calls are TRBV29-1 and TRBJ1-1; D may be TRBD1 (6 bases). Deletions cut 4 bases from V and 7 bases from J, with 16 bases between. Germline CDR1 and CDR2: SQVTM and ANQGSEA. CDR3 size: 13 residues. This chain's CDR3 is CSVGGRGYSEAFF. The CDR3 DNA reads TGCAGCGTTGGGGGCAGGGGTTACAGTGAAGCTTTCTTT.

The chain employs TRBV5-1 and TRBJ1-2; TRBD1 agrees at 7 bases. This CDR3 contains 13 residues. Germline V gene data show CDR1 as SGHRS and CDR2 as YFSETQ. Trimming removed 5 bases from V and 3 bases from J; junction bases left unmatched: 4. The chain's CDR3 is CASSSRGDYGYTF. The DNA for the CDR3 is TGCGCCAGCAGTTCCAGGGGGGACTATGGCTACACCTTC.

This clonotype was seen a few times. The J gene is TRBJ2-2, the V gene TRBV20-1; tentative D call: TRBD1 (6 bases). Germline assignment: CDR1 DFQATT and CDR2 SNEGSKA (reference sequence). Trimming cost V 5 bases and J 1 base, with 17 bases left between them. The CDR3 sequence is 16 residues long. The CDR3 region is CSAQKGGQRNTGELFF. CDR3 nucleotide sequence: TGCAGTGCTCAGAAAGGGGGACAAAGGAACACCGGGGAGCTGTTTTTT.

This clonotype was seen a few times. The chain joins TRBV7-9 to TRBJ2-5; no definite D call. This CDR3 has 11 residues. Trimming stripped 7 bases from V and 5 bases from J, with 8 bases between. Germline V lookup: CDR1 SEHNR, CDR2 FQNEAQ (reference sequence). CDR3 in DNA: TGTGCCAGCACCCCTGTCGAGACCCAGTACTTC. Its translation is CASTPVETQYF.

The genes are TRBV6-5 and TRBJ2-7; maybe TRBD2 (5 bases). V was cut by 4 bases and J by 0 bases, with 19 bases left in between. Per the germline V gene, CDR1 is MNHEY and CDR2 is SVGAGI. The CDR3 loop spans 17 amino acids. The CDR3 spells CASSFLGGGGSSYEQYF. Here the CDR3 DNA reads TGTGCCAGCAGTTTCCTCGGTGGCGGAGGAAGCTCCTACGAGCAGTACTTC.

The chain carries TRBV7-6 and TRBJ2-3; the D call may be TRBD1 or TRBD2 (5 bases each). The V end lost 6 bases, the J end lost 3 bases, and 19 bases lay between the germline ends. The CDR3 is 16 amino acids. Germline V gene lookup returns CDR1 SGHVS and CDR2 FNYEAQ. Here the CDR3 reads CASSLGPWGRTDTQYF. CDR3 in DNA: TGTGCCAGCAGTCTAGGGCCCTGGGGACGAACAGATACGCAGTATTTT.

The chain links TRBV11-2 to TRBJ2-2; the D gene is possibly TRBD2 (6 bases). The CDR3 contains 17 residues. Trimming took off 0 bases at V and 8 bases at J, with 19 bases between the two ends. Per germline, CDR1 SGHAT and CDR2 FQNNGV. The CDR3 is CASSLDPFQDYFGELFF. CDR3 sequence (DNA): TGTGCCAGCAGCTTAGATCCATTCCAGGACTATTTTGGGGAGCTGTTTTTT.

This sequence joins TRBV15 and TRBJ1-5; D call uncertain. Trimming removed 0 bases from V and 6 bases from J, with 12 bases in between. This CDR3 is 15 amino acids long. The germline V gene encodes CDR1 LNHNV and CDR2 YYDKDF (reference sequence). As DNA, the CDR3 is TGTGCCACCAGCAGAGAAGGGAGGCTCGGTCAGCCCCAGCATTTT. Amino acids: CATSREGRLGQPQHF.

This clonotype appeared once. The V gene is TRBV7-9, the J gene TRBJ1-1, with 8 bases matching TRBD1. CDR3 size: 15 residues. With 2 bases clipped from V and 1 base from J, the junction kept 3 bases outside the gene matches. The V gene's germline CDR1 is SEHNR and CDR2 FQNEAQ (reference sequence). The DNA for the CDR3 is TGTGCCAGCAGCTTATCACAGGGGGGGAACACTGAAGCTTTCTTT. Its translation is CASSLSQGGNTEAFF.

The CDR3 reads CASSLQSTGGGNIQYF. The CDR3 bases are TGTGCCAGCAGCTTACAGTCCACCGGGGGGGGGAACATTCAGTACTTC. The chain couples TRBV7-3 to TRBJ2-4; 8 nucleotides align to TRBD2. CDR1 is SGHTA, CDR2 FQGTGA, per germline. CDR3 length: 16 amino acids. J lost 7 bases, V lost 2 bases, and 10 bases had no gene match.

This clonotype was picked up a small number of times. V and J are TRBV10-3 and TRBJ1-1, with D tentatively TRBD1 (6 bases). CDR1 is ENHRY, CDR2 SYGVKD, per germline. Trimming took off 2 bases at V and 2 bases at J, with 9 bases between the two ends. The CDR3 length is 14 residues. The CDR3 nucleotides are TGTGCCATCAGTGAGGGACAGCTAAACACTGAAGCTTTCTTT. It specifies CAISEGQLNTEAFF.

This clonotype was observed a few times. The V gene is TRBV20-1, the J gene TRBJ1-1; D not certain. The germline V gene encodes CDR1 DFQATT and CDR2 SNEGSKA (reference sequence). There are 12 residues in the CDR3. V dropped 3 bases and J dropped 5 bases, with 10 bases sitting between them. The CDR3 sequence is CSASTPGTEAFF. CDR3 sequence (DNA): TGCAGTGCTAGCACCCCGGGGACTGAAGCTTTCTTT.

This chain links TRBV4-3 with TRBJ2-3; D remains ambiguous. Trimming took 3 bases from V and 2 from J, leaving 12 bases between them. The germline gives CDR1 LGHNA, CDR2 YSLEER. The CDR3 has 15 residues. CDR3 loop: CASSHGLDPTDTQYF. The CDR3 DNA reads TGCGCCAGCAGCCATGGGCTAGACCCCACAGATACGCAGTATTTT.

The chain carries TRBV5-1 and TRBJ2-5; 12 positions agree with TRBD2. V lost 4 bases, J lost 1 base, and 5 bases stayed unmatched. Per the germline V gene, CDR1 is SGHRS and CDR2 is YFSETQ. The CDR3 totals 16 residues. The CDR3 DNA reads as TGCGCCAGCAGCATTGGGACTAGCGGGCTCCAAGAGACCCAGTACTTC. Residues: CASSIGTSGLQETQYF.